These T cell receptor beta chains were read from a single sample in a study of technical replicates of blood from a few donors. TCRdb keeps only in-frame clones here, not all; method: immunoSEQ multiplex PCR. Among 70,000 to 90,000 clones listed, roughly nine tenths were seen once. Sequencing was performed on T cells isolated from PBMCs. The receptors here all came from a human donor in good health. The conserved cysteine and the conserved F or W are not part of the CDR3 here.

j_call v_call cdr3_aa
TRBJ1-1 TRBV11-2 ASGRDRVENTEAF
TRBJ1-2 TRBV18 ASSQPGQGFLGYT
TRBJ1-2 TRBV7-8 ASSPRGGANYGYT
TRBJ2-1 TRBV29-1 SGGWREPDNEQF
TRBJ2-3 TRBV27 ASSRLFGGTDTQY
TRBJ1-1 TRBV7-6 ASSTSDRARDTEAF
TRBJ2-1 TRBV7-6 ASSIGTPSYNEQF
TRBJ2-5 TRBV27 ASSLWATRN
TRBJ2-7 TRBV4-1 ASSRRLTGSYEQY
TRBJ1-2 TRBV27 ASSLAVGTGGANGYT
TRBJ2-7 TRBV15 ATSRDWRDEQY
TRBJ1-2 TRBV2 ASSDSGNGYT
TRBJ1-1 TRBV6-6 ASSYQGANTEAF
TRBJ2-7 TRBV28 ASTPRGSAYEQY
TRBJ1-1 TRBV5-1 ASTQGGRGNTEAF
TRBJ1-1 TRBV7-9 ASSLGGGGGTTNTEAF
TRBJ1-6 TRBV7-9 ASSFIAGSDSPLH
TRBJ2-7 TRBV9 ASSVSRSSYEQY
TRBJ2-2 TRBV28 ASIYQSGSGELF
TRBJ1-1 TRBV7-9 ASSLVGRGIGTEAF